The sequence of this TCR beta chain was determined in a study of cytomegalovirus exposure and HLA in healthy donors. General study results and limits: The CMV antigen specificity of a few CMV-associated chains was confirmed through in vitro analysis. Productive rates of about 90% or about 30% were seen for most TCR beta V segments in an earlier analysis. It was reported in a later analysis that an Asian-associated ancestry cluster showed fewer N-insertions than the approximately 670-donor mean. The study dropped some indistinguishable V segments, TRBV6-2 and TRBV6-3 among them.

In the case of this clone: No antigen is known for it.

Researchers ran the PCR with 60 Vbeta and 13 Jbeta primers. Generated by immunoSEQ multiplex PCR, the TCRdb table keeps only in-frame clones and is missing some. This sample's table reports roughly 72,000 clones. The CDR3 loop spans 19 amino acids. In germline, CDR1 is ENHRY, CDR2 SYGVKD. The V gene end was trimmed by 1 base and the J gene end by 0 bases; junction bases not matched to a gene: 8. This receptor was obtained from a young man in good health and CMV-seropositive. The rearrangement links TRBV10-3 to TRBJ1-6; 8 bases map to TRBD1. The sequenced sample consisted of PBMCs. In DNA, the CDR3 is TGTGCCATCAGTGAGTTCCCTCAGGGGGCCGGCTCCTATAATTCACCCCTCCACTTT. Protein product: CAISEFPQGAGSYNSPLHF.